This record concerns one TCR beta chain sequence. The data stem from a study of blood T cell repertoires in COVID-19. Sequencing was performed with immunoSEQ multiplex PCR; in TCRdb, only in-frame clones are kept and a portion is missing. This sample has 250,000 to 300,000 clones, with about nine tenths found just once. After removal of 3 bases from V and 6 bases from J, the junction contained 4 bases not matched to a gene. There are 14 residues in the CDR3. Germline CDR1 DFQATT, CDR2 SNEGSKA (reference sequence). The TCR originated in a woman in her thirties or forties with acute COVID-19. This sequence joins TRBV20-1 and TRBJ2-2; TRBD2 aligns across 10 bases. The sample comprised PBMCs or T cells enriched from blood (not recorded which). CDR3 loop: CSASRSGGAGELFF. The CDR3 DNA reads as TGCAGTGCTAGTCGGAGCGGGGGGGCCGGGGAGCTGTTTTTT.